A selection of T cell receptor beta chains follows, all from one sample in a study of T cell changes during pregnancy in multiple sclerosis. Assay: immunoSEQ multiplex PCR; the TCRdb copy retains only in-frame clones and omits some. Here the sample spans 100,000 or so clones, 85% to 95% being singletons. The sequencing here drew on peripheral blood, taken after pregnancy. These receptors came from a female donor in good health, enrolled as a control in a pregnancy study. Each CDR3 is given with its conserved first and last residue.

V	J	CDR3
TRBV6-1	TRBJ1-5	CASRDRTNQPQHF
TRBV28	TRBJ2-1	CASTPTGGGNEQFF
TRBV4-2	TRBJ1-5	CASSQERSNQPQHF
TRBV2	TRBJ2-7	CASSIRGIHEQYF
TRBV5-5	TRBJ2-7	CASSLGLPQQYF
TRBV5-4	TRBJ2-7	CASSPPQGTSYEQYF
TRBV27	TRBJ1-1	CASSSPGAGAEAFF
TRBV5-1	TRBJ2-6	CASSLAGGVLSGANVLTF
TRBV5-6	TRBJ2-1	CASSLKVGLAYNEQFF
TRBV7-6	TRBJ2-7	CASSWGQGYEQYF
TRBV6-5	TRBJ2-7	CASSYSGTSFSEQYF
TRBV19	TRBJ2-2	CAVRPGLETGELFF
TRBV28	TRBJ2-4	CASSLWGAGKNIQYF
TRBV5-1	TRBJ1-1	CASSLESATRGTEAFF
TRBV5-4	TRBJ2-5	CASSLRGETQYF
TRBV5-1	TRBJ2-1	CASSPRGQGGNEQFF
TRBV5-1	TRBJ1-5	CASSLEGQENQPQHF
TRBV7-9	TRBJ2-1	CASSPRGRPSNEQFF
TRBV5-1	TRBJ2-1	CASSLLAGDYNEQFF
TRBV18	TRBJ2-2	CASSPIEPKRSGELFF
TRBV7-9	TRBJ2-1	CASRPTGFNEQFF
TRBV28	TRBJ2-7	CASSLPAREGLRYEQYF
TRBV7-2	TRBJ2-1	CASSFQGVEQFF
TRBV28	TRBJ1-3	CASVSSGNTIYF
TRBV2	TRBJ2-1	CASTYIGSLYNEQFF
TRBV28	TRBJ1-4	CASSEGGYEKLFF
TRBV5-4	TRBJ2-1	CASSSLGLAGEGQFF
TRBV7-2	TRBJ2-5	CASSLSGRETQYF
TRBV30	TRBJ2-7	CAWSVPSGRGEQYF
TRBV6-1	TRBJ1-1	CASSIEINTEAFF
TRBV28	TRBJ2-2	CASSLRGRGTGELFF
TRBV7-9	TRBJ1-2	CASSLEMSQAKPNYGYTF
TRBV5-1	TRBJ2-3	CASSLGGQGLSTQYF
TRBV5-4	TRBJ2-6	CASSSPEGQGMANVLTF
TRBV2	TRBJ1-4	CASIRGRGEKLFF
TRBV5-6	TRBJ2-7	CASSFGLAVTYEQYF
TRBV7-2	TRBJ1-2	CASSLWGGHGYTF
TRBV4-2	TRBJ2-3	CASSQETAGVTDTQYF
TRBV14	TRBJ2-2	CASSLRGLGTGELFF
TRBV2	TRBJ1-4	CASMGGRGEKLFF
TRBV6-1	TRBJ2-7	CASNQGYSEQYF
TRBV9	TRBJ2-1	CASSGLDGSYNEQFF
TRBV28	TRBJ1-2	CASSRTGTYGYTF
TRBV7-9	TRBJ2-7	CASSFAAGDYEQYF
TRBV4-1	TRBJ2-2	CASSREWDTGELFF
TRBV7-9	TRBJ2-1	CASSFPSIIYNEQFF
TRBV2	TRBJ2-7	CASRSTGVGPGQYF
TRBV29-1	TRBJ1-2	CSASGVGPYGYTF
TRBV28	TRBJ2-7	CASSPGTGFEQYF
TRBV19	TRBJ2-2	CASSITAEEGTGELFF
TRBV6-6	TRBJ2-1	CASSDPGVTYNEQFF
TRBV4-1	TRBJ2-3	CASSQVGAGPTDTQYF
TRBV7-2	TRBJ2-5	CASSSGQGSETQYF
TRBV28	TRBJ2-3	CASSFQGASTDTQYF
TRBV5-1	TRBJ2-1	CASSGGLAGAFSYNEQFF
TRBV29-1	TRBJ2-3	CSARQTSRPDTQYF
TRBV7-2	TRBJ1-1	CASSLDRGTEAFF
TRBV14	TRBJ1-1	CASSQFGQTNEAFF